These 10 T cell receptor beta chains share one sample of origin, sequenced in a study of blood T cell repertoires in COVID-19. The assay was immunoSEQ multiplex PCR, and TCRdb's table has in-frame clones only and misses some. The sample lists about 410,000 clones, approximately 89% occurring once. The sample comprised PBMCs or T cells enriched from blood (not recorded which). The receptor set was obtained from a woman younger than 45 who had recovered from COVID-19.

The rearrangement joins TRBV30 to TRBJ2-1; D may be TRBD2 (5 bases). The V end was cut by 2 bases, the J end by 8 bases, with 10 bases between. This CDR3 has 12 amino acids. Germline loops: CDR1 GTSNPN, CDR2 SVGIG (reference sequence). CDR3: CAWSRASHEQFF. For the CDR3, the DNA is TGTGCCTGGAGTAGGGCTAGCCATGAGCAGTTCTTC.

This clone was observed a handful of times. CDR3 protein: CASSSLSYGYTF. The CDR3 nucleotides read TGTGCCAGCAGTTCCCTCAGCTATGGCTACACCTTC. The chain joins TRBV7-2 to TRBJ1-2; D gene unclear. Germline V gene lookup returns CDR1 SGHTA and CDR2 FQGNSA. Trimming stripped 6 bases from V and 4 bases from J, with 9 bases between. The CDR3 covers 12 residues.

V and J are TRBV2 and TRBJ1-4, with TRBD1 matching 8 bases. In germline, CDR1 is SNHLY, CDR2 FYNNEI. V dropped 7 bases and J dropped 0; count of bases not matched to a gene: 10. The CDR3 totals 17 residues. This CDR3 is CASKLDRVSATNEKLFF. CDR3 nucleotides: TGTGCCAGCAAACTGGACAGGGTTTCGGCAACTAATGAAAAACTGTTTTTT.

V gene TRBV24-1 combines with J gene TRBJ2-7, with TRBD1 matching over 7 bases. Germline V gene sequence: CDR1 KGHDR, CDR2 SFDVKD. V lost 3 bases and J lost 6; bases outside the gene matches: 4. The CDR3 is 13 residues long. The CDR3 coding sequence is TGTGCCACCAGTGATCAAGGGGGCGGCGAGCAGTACTTC. Translated: CATSDQGGGEQYF.

The chain links TRBV9 to TRBJ1-2; unclear D gene. The CDR3 runs to 17 residues. The ends were cut back, 4 bases at V and 3 bases at J, with 22 bases in the middle. Germline loops: CDR1 SGDLS, CDR2 YYNGEE. As DNA, the CDR3 is TGTGCCAGCAGCTTAGCAGGAGGAGGCGAGCTTTACTATGGCTACACCTTC. This gives the protein CASSLAGGGELYYGYTF.

In this sample, this clone turned up once. The chain couples TRBV5-1 to TRBJ1-6; D is unclear. The germline V and J ends were trimmed by 0 bases and 0 bases, with 10 bases remaining between them. Germline V gene lookup returns CDR1 SGHRS and CDR2 YFSETQ. CDR3 length equals 17 residues. The CDR3 coding sequence is TGCGCCAGCAGCTTGGTCGGCGAGGGCTCCTATAATTCACCCCTCCACTTT. Encoded protein: CASSLVGEGSYNSPLHF.

This clone was seen a single time. J is TRBJ1-5 and V is TRBV11-2, with D hard to call. The CDR3 consists of 14 residues. Germline V CDR1 and CDR2: SGHAT, FQNNGV. V was trimmed by 2 bases and J by 0 bases, leaving 5 bases between them. CDR3 sequence: CASSLFGSNQPQHF. CDR3 sequence (DNA): TGTGCCAGCAGCTTATTCGGTAGCAATCAGCCCCAGCATTTT.

This clone was observed a handful of times. CDR3 in amino acids: CASSLASYGYTF. The CDR3 DNA sequence: TGTGCCAGCAGCTTAGCCTCCTATGGCTACACCTTC. This sequence joins TRBV7-2 and TRBJ1-2; D is unclear. Germline CDR1 and CDR2: SGHTA and FQGNSA. With 0 bases removed from V and 4 bases from J, the gap between germline ends came to 3 bases. The CDR3 length is 12 residues.

J is TRBJ2-5 and V is TRBV5-6; D possibly corresponds to TRBD1 (6 bases). The CDR3 is 17 residues long. The germline gives CDR1 SGHDT, CDR2 YYEEEE. Trimming stripped 1 base from V and 4 bases from J, with 20 bases between. CDR3 DNA sequence: TGTGCCAGCAGCTTGTCAAAACAGGGATGGAGTGGAGAGACCCAGTACTTC. It yields the protein CASSLSKQGWSGETQYF.

This clone has more than one count but fewer than ten. The J gene is TRBJ1-4, the V gene TRBV9; 7 nucleotides agree with TRBD1. The CDR3 totals 15 residues. CDR1 and CDR2 (germline): SGDLS, YYNGEE. Trimming removed 3 bases from V and 4 bases from J; junction bases left unmatched: 6. CDR3 sequence (DNA): TGTGCCAGCAGCGACTCGACAGGGTATAATGAAAAACTGTTTTTT. It yields the protein CASSDSTGYNEKLFF.